What follows are 15 T cell receptor beta chains derived from one specimen sequenced in a study of cytomegalovirus exposure and HLA in healthy donors. With 60 Vbeta and 13 Jbeta primers, the PCR was carried out. TCRdb's copy holds only in-frame clones and misses some; the assay was immunoSEQ multiplex PCR. Of a few hundred thousand clones listed, around 82% were seen once; the top ten hold nearly 3%. The material sequenced was PBMCs. The receptors stem from a woman younger than 45 in good health and CMV-seronegative.

In this sample, this clone turned up once. This sequence joins TRBV18 and TRBJ2-7; D remains unclear. Germline loops: CDR1 KGHSH, CDR2 LQKENI. V was trimmed by 3 bases and J by 2 bases, leaving 8 bases between them. The CDR3 extends over 13 amino acids. The CDR3 nucleotides read TGTGCCAGCTCACCGTTAGATGCCTACGAGCAGTACTTC. Protein sequence: CASSPLDAYEQYF.

The chain carries TRBV19 and TRBJ1-5; TRBD1 aligns across 8 bases. The length of the CDR3 is 15 residues. The germline V gene encodes CDR1 LNHDA and CDR2 SQIVND (reference sequence). J lost 2 bases, V lost 4 bases, and 4 bases had no gene match. The DNA for the CDR3 is TGTGCCAGTAGTAATCCACAGGGGGGCAATCAGCCCCAGCATTTT. As protein: CASSNPQGGNQPQHF.

The chain carries TRBV5-4 and TRBJ2-1, with TRBD2 identical over 12 bases. There are 15 residues in the CDR3. The V and J ends lost 4 bases and 8 bases, in that order; junction bases with no gene match: 7. The germline V gene encodes CDR1 SGHNT and CDR2 YYREEE (reference sequence). This CDR3 is CASSPTSGGLDEQFF. The CDR3 DNA reads TGTGCCAGCAGCCCGACTAGCGGGGGTCTCGATGAGCAGTTCTTC.

V is TRBV11-1 and J is TRBJ2-7, with TRBD1 matching over 8 bases. The CDR3 covers 13 residues. The J segment lost 3 bases and the V segment lost 8 bases, leaving 6 bases of the junction unmatched. Germline V CDR1 and CDR2: SGHAT, FQDESV (reference sequence). The CDR3 loop is CASLGTGGYEQYF. In DNA form, the CDR3 reads TGTGCCAGCCTTGGAACAGGGGGCTACGAGCAGTACTTC.

The chain has TRBV7-9 and TRBJ1-1; D remains ambiguous. There are 12 residues in the CDR3. Germline CDR1 is SEHNR and CDR2 is FQNEAQ (reference sequence). The V and J ends lost 6 bases and 1 base respectively, with 6 bases between them. CDR3 sequence (DNA): TGTGCCAGCAGGCGAGGGAACACTGAAGCTTTCTTT. Amino acid sequence: CASRRGNTEAFF.

The chain employs TRBV7-9 and TRBJ2-3; 10 positions match TRBD2. Losses at the gene ends were 4 bases for V and 2 bases for J; bases not matched to a gene: 3. Germline V gene data show CDR1 as SEHNR and CDR2 as FQNEAQ (reference sequence). The CDR3 runs 15 residues. This chain's CDR3 is CASSWTSGYTDTQYF. CDR3 bases: TGTGCCAGCAGCTGGACTAGCGGATACACAGATACGCAGTATTTT.

The chain links TRBV19 to TRBJ2-1, with 11 bases lining up with TRBD2. Germline loops: CDR1 LNHDA, CDR2 SQIVND (reference sequence). V was clipped by 2 bases and J by 13 bases; unmatched bases: 13. This CDR3 region has 16 residues. CDR3: CASSIRLAGTASRQFF. Here the CDR3 DNA reads TGTGCCAGTAGTATACGACTAGCGGGGACCGCCAGCCGTCAGTTCTTC.

The CDR3 reads CASSEAWSSNQPQHF. CDR3 sequence (DNA): TGTGCCAGCAGTGAAGCTTGGAGTAGCAATCAGCCCCAGCATTTT. This chain links TRBV6-1 with TRBJ1-5, with no clear D. The germline V gene has CDR1 MNHNS and CDR2 SASEGT. Trimming removed 0 bases from V and 0 bases from J, with 6 bases in between. The CDR3 runs 15 residues.

The chain recombines TRBV28 with TRBJ1-5; TRBD1 aligns across 9 bases. The CDR3 totals 15 residues. With 6 bases clipped from V and 6 bases from J, the junction kept 9 bases outside the gene matches. The germline V gene encodes CDR1 MDHEN and CDR2 SYDVKM. For the CDR3, the DNA is TGTGCCAGCAGCAACTACAGGGGGCCGTCTCAGCCCCAGCATTTT. Translated, it gives CASSNYRGPSQPQHF. The variable domain in full, completed from reference TRBV28 and TRBJ1-5, reads DVKVTQSSRYLVKRTGEKVFLECVQDMDHENMFWYRQDPGLGLRLIYFSYDVKMKEKGDIPEGYSVSREKKERFSLILESASTNQTSMYLCASSNYRGPSQPQHFGDGTRLSIL.

J is TRBJ1-2 and V is TRBV19; TRBD1 is a possible D gene (5 bases). The CDR3 spans 13 residues. With 7 bases removed from V and 4 bases from J, the gap between germline ends came to 13 bases. CDR1 and CDR2 from the germline V gene are LNHDA and SQIVND (reference sequence). CDR3: CASTGDSLYGYTF. In nucleotides, the CDR3 is TGTGCCAGTACCGGAGACAGCCTCTATGGCTACACCTTC. Filled out from reference TRBV19 and TRBJ1-2, the complete variable domain reads DGGITQSPKYLFRKEGQNVTLSCEQNLNHDAMYWYRQDPGQGLRLIYYSQIVNDFQKGDIAEGYSVSREKKESFPLTVTSAQKNPTAFYLCASTGDSLYGYTFGSGTRLTVV.

The rearrangement links TRBV2 to TRBJ2-7; 13 bases map to TRBD2. V dropped 6 bases and J dropped 6; count of bases not matched to a gene: 8. Germline V gene lookup returns CDR1 SNHLY and CDR2 FYNNEI. CDR3 length: 15 residues. The CDR3 coding sequence is TGTGCCAGCAGAAAGACTAGCGGGGGGTACGTCGAGCAGTACTTC. Translated, it gives CASRKTSGGYVEQYF.

CDR3 region: CASSLEGASGYTF. CDR3 DNA sequence: TGTGCCAGCAGCTTGGAGGGGGCGAGTGGCTACACCTTC. The V call is TRBV5-6, the J call TRBJ1-2; 7 positions agree with TRBD1. The length of the CDR3 is 13 residues. V was pared by 0 bases and J by 7 bases, with 3 bases of the junction left unmatched. In germline, CDR1 is SGHDT, CDR2 YYEEEE.

V is TRBV18 and J is TRBJ1-5, with D possibly TRBD1 on 5 matching bases. The CDR3 totals 13 residues. Trimming stripped 3 bases from V and 7 bases from J, with 10 bases between. CDR1 is KGHSH and CDR2 is LQKENI in the germline V gene. The CDR3 reads CASSPAGRQPQHF. CDR3 nucleotide sequence: TGTGCCAGCTCACCGGCGGGGCGACAGCCCCAGCATTTT.

The V call is TRBV4-1, the J call TRBJ2-7, with 8 bases that match TRBD1. The CDR3 consists of 15 residues. The V gene's germline CDR1 is MGHRA and CDR2 YSYEKL. The V and J ends lost 2 bases and 5 bases, in that order; junction bases with no gene match: 8. The CDR3 reads CASSQRQGLGNEQYF. CDR3 nucleotides: TGCGCCAGCAGCCAAAGACAGGGGCTGGGAAACGAGCAGTACTTC.

This clone was observed a few times. The chain combines TRBV30 with TRBJ2-2; D gene ambiguous. The CDR3 spans 12 residues. From germline, CDR1 is GTSNPN and CDR2 SVGIG (reference sequence). V lost 4 bases and J 7 bases, leaving 10 bases between the germline ends. CDR3 DNA sequence: TGTGCCTGGATCAGCGTCAACGGGGAGCTGTTTTTT. As protein: CAWISVNGELFF. The full variable domain, in which reference TRBV30 and TRBJ2-2 provide the parts outside the CDR3, is SQTIHQWPATLVQPVGSPLSLECTVEGTSNPNLYWYRQAAGRGLQLLFYSVGIGQISSEVPQNLSASRPQDRQFILSSKKLLLSDSGFYLCAWISVNGELFFGEGSRLTVL.